This entry features one T cell receptor (beta chain) sequence. Its specificity is unknown. The sample comes from a study of CD8+CD57+ T cells in acquired aplastic anemia. As for the study in general: Sorting CD4+ and CD8+ cells gave DNA averaging approximately 3 ug. Notes on the study in general: Patients and controls shared 25 to 30 CD8+ CDR3 sequences, which appeared highly expressed in patients and within their immunodominant clones.

TCR beta VDJ combinations and CDR3 sequences were profiled from genomic DNA. TCRdb re-analysed the reads in MiXCR, keeping a single row per CDR3 protein. Of fewer than 200,000 distinct CDR3 sequences listed, 70% to 75% are singletons. V was trimmed by 4 bases and J by 9 bases, leaving 16 bases between them. The CDR3 contains 15 residues. Per germline, CDR1 SGHTA and CDR2 FQGTGA. Patients selected for sequencing had displayed CD8+CD57+ cell expansion by flow cytometry. Diagnosis of severe acquired aplastic anemia applied to all patients. This receptor was identified in a human donor with aplastic anemia. The sequenced material came from sorted CD4+, CD8+, or CD8+CD57+ T cells (not recorded which) from PBMCs. The chain uses TRBV7-3 and TRBJ1-6, with D possibly being TRBD1 (6 bases). The CDR3 DNA follows: TGTGCCAGCAGCTCGTTTAGGGGGGTTGGTTCACCCCTCCACTTT. Its protein product is CASSSFRGVGSPLHF.